The sample holds many counts of the clone carrying this T cell receptor (beta chain). As yet, its antigen is unknown. This sample is part of a study of blood T cells in healthy people across ages. General study points: It was not known whether donors were CMV positive (a possible confounder of expanded clonotype changes).

V lost 5 bases, J lost 8 bases, and 11 bases stayed unmatched. The CDR3 covers 15 residues. Germline V lookup: CDR1 SGHTA, CDR2 FQGNSA. Isolation of PBMCs gave at least 6 million cells per sample. The use of a sample-barcoded 5' primer and a J-beta primer mix characterized a second PCR of roughly 6 to 11 cycles. TCRdb fed the 5' RACE reads into MiXCR, producing one record per CDR3 protein. Of 1.5 million to 2 million distinct CDR3 sequences in the sample, about two fifths were seen once. Sequenced material: blood. The chain joins TRBV7-2 to TRBJ2-3; 9 positions match TRBD2. This receptor was obtained from a human donor in good health. The DNA for the CDR3 is TGTGCCAGCAGCCTTCGATCTAGCGGGGACGGTACGCAGTATTTT. Amino acids: CASSLRSSGDGTQYF. Combining the CDR3 with reference TRBV7-2 and TRBJ2-3 gives the whole variable domain GAGVSQSPSNKVTEKGKDVELRCDPISGHTALYWYRQSLGQGLEFLIYFQGNSAPDKSGLPSDRFSAERTGGSVSTLTIQRTQQEDSAVYLCASSLRSSGDGTQYFGPGTRLTVL.